This TCR beta chain derives from a study of T cells in localized non-small cell lung cancer. General observations from the study: Detection in adjacent lung was observed for a median roughly 57 of the top 100 tumor clones. Analysis by sequencing included only one tumor region, so heterogeneity remains possible. Longer overall survival associated with higher blood T cell density; shorter survival with higher adjacent-lung clonality.

Profiling relied on immunoSEQ multiplex PCR, and the TCRdb table lists in-frame clones only, not all of them. The table lists tens of thousands of clones, roughly nine tenths of them singletons. Points on this clone: Its matching antigen is unknown.

The TCR comes from a male donor older than 55 with stage III squamous cell lung carcinoma. This specimen consisted of peripheral blood, obtained before any cancer treatment.

CDR3 coding DNA: TGCGCCAGCAAGGCATCCGAGGGGGACATTCAGTACTTC. Translation: CASKASEGDIQYF. This chain links TRBV10-1 with TRBJ2-4; TRBD1 might be the D (6 bases). CDR1 and CDR2 from the germline V gene are WNHNN and SYGVQD (reference sequence). This CDR3 spans 13 amino acids. V lost 7 bases and J 8 bases, leaving 15 bases between the germline ends.